This T cell receptor (beta chain) was captured by sequencing in a study of OX40 agonist ivuxolimab in advanced cancers. V lost 2 bases and J 5 bases, leaving 12 bases between the germline ends. The CDR3 has 14 amino acids. In germline, CDR1 is LNHNV, CDR2 YYDKDF (reference sequence). Profiling relied on immunoSEQ multiplex PCR, and the TCRdb table lists in-frame clones only, not all of them. The data hold tens of thousands of clones, with approximately 94% observed a single time. This clonotype was sampled from an adult with an advanced solid tumor such as melanoma, head and neck, liver or kidney cancer. The chain uses TRBV15 and TRBJ2-5; the D gene is possibly TRBD2 (7 bases). Specimen: CD4+ or CD8+ T cells sorted from blood, collected in a trial of the OX40 agonist ivuxolimab. The CDR3 sequence: CATSRFGGRETQYF. The CDR3 coding sequence is TGTGCCACCAGCAGATTCGGGGGGCGGGAGACCCAGTACTTC.